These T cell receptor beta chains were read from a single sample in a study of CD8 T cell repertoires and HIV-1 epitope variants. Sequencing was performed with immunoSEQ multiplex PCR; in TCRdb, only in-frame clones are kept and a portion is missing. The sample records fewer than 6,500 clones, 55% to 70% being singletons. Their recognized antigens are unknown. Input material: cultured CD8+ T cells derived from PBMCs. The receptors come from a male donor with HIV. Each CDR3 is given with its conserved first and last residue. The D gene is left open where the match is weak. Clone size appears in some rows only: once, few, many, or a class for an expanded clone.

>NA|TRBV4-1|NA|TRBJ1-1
TGCGCCAGCAGCCAAGATGTTGGGCAGGGGAACACTGAAGCTTTCTTT
CASSQDVGQGNTEAFF
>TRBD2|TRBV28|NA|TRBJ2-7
TGTGCCAGCAGTCCTCTCATAGCGGGAGAATCTTACGAGCAGTACTTC
CASSPLIAGESYEQYF
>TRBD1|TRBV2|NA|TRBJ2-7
TGTGCCAGCAGTGAAAACAGGGGGAGATACGAGCAGTACTTC
CASSENRGRYEQYF
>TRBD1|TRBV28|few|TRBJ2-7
TGTGCCAGCAGTTTTTCGGACAGGGGTTTCCGCTACGAGCAGTACTTC
CASSFSDRGFRYEQYF
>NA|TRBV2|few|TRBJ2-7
TGTGCCAGCAGAGGGACACCCTATAACGAGCAGTACTTC
CASRGTPYNEQYF
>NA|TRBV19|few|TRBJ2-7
TGTGCCAGTAGTAAATGGGCTAGCGACGGGACGAGTTACGAGCAGTACTTC
CASSKWASDGTSYEQYF
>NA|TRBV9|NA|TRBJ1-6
TGTGCCAGCAGCGAATTTAGCTCCTATAATTCACCCCTCCACTTT
CASSEFSSYNSPLHF
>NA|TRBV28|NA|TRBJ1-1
TGTGCCAGCAGCAGCTCAGATGCGAGCACTGAAGCTTTCTTT
CASSSSDASTEAFF
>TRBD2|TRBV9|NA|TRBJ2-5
TGTGCCAGCAGCGTAGGGAGGACTAGCGGGATCCAAGAGACCCAGTACTTC
CASSVGRTSGIQETQYF
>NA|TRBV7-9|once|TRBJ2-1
TGTGCCAGCAGCCAGAGCGGGTCCCCCTACAATGAGCAGTTCTTC
CASSQSGSPYNEQFF
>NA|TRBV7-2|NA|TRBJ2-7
TGCGCCAGCAGCCAAGAGCCGGGAGCGGGCGCCCTGAGCTCCTACGAGCAGTACTTC
CASSQEPGAGALSSYEQYF
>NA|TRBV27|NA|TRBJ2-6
TGTGCCAGCAGTCCACGGGACATCAGCTCTGGGGCCAACGTCCTGACTTTC
CASSPRDISSGANVLTF
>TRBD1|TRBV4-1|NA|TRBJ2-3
TGCGCCAGCAGCCCGGGGACAGATCCGAAACCTAGCACAGATACGCAGTATTTT
CASSPGTDPKPSTDTQYF
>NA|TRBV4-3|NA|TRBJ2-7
TGCGCCAGCAGCCAAACCCGACAGGTCCCCTGGGACGAGCAGTACTTC
CASSQTRQVPWDEQYF
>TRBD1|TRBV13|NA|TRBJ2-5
TGTGCCAGCAGCGACAGGGGGCGAGAGACCCAGTACTTC
CASSDRGRETQYF
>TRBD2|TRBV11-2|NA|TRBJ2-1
TGTGCCAGCAGCTTCCGGGCGGTGCGCCAGCGGGAGAGCTACAATGAGCAGTTCTTC
CASSFRAVRQRESYNEQFF
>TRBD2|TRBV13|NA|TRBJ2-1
TGTGCCAGCAGGGCTAGCGGGAAGAGTAATGAGCAGTTCTTC
CASRASGKSNEQFF
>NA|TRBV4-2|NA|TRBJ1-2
TGTGCCAGCAGCCAAGGGTCCGGGGGTAGTGGCTACACCTTC
CASSQGSGGSGYTF
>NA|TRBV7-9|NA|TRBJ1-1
TGTGCCAGCGGGGGGTCTAACACTGAAGCTTTCTTT
CASGGSNTEAFF
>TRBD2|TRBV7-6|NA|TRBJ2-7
TGTGCCAGCAGCAACCTACTAGCGGGAGCTTACGAGCAGTACTTC
CASSNLLAGAYEQYF
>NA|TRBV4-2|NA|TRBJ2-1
TGTGCCAGCAGCCAAGATATTCTAGGAGAGATCAATGAGCAGTTCTTC
CASSQDILGEINEQFF
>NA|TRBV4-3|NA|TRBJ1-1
TGCGCCAGCAGCCAAGCCCTCTCAGGGAACACTGAAGCTTTCTTT
CASSQALSGNTEAFF
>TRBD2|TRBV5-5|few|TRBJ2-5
TGTGCCAGCAGCTTTTCTAGCGGGGGGCAAGAGACCCAGTACTTC
CASSFSSGGQETQYF
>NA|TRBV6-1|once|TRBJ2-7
TGTGCCAGCAGTGAAGTGCCAACGGGCGAATACTTC
CASSEVPTGEYF
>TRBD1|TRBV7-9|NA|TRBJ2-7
TGTGCCAGCAGCTTTTTGGGACCAGGGGGTGGCGAGCAGTACTTC
CASSFLGPGGGEQYF
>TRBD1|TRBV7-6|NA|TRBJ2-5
TGTGCCAGCAGCTTAGCCCGGGACAGGAGTGGGAGAGAGACCCAGTACTTC
CASSLARDRSGRETQYF
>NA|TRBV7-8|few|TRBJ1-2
TGTGCCAGCAGCTTAGTTCTAGGGTGGGACTATGGCTACACCTTC
CASSLVLGWDYGYTF
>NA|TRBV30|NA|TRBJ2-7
TGTGCCGGGGACCTCACAGGGTCCGAGCAGTACTTC
CAGDLTGSEQYF